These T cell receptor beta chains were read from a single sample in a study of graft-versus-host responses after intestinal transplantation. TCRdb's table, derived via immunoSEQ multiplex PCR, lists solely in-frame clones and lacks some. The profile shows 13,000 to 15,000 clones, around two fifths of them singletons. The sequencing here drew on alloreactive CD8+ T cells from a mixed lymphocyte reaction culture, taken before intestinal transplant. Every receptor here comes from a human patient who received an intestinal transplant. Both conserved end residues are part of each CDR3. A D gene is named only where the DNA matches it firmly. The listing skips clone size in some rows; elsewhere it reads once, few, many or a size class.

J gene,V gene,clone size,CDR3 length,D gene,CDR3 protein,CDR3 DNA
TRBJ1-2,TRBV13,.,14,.,CASSLAPREDGYTF,TGTGCCAGCAGCTTAGCGCCCAGGGAAGATGGCTACACCTTC
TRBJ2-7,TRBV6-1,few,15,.,CASSEGSPSSYEQYF,TGTGCCAGCAGTGAAGGGTCTCCTAGCTCCTACGAGCAGTACTTC
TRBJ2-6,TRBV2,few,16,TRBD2,CASASGSSSGANVLTF,TGTGCCAGCGCTAGCGGGAGTAGCTCTGGGGCCAACGTCCTGACTTTC
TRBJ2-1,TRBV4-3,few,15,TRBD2,CASSHQILAGYEQFF,TGCGCCAGCAGCCACCAGATACTAGCGGGGTATGAGCAGTTCTTC
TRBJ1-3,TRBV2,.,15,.,CASSDVPSSGNTIYF,TGTGCCAGCAGTGATGTGCCGAGCTCTGGAAACACCATATATTTT
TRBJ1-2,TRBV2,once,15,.,CASRSLKTGNYGYTF,TGTGCCAGCAGATCACTAAAAACTGGTAACTATGGCTACACCTTC
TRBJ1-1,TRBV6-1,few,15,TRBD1,CASSTGTGPYTEAFF,TGTGCCAGCAGCACCGGGACAGGGCCATACACTGAAGCTTTCTTT
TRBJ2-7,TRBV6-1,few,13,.,CASSETGPYEQYF,TGTGCCAGCAGTGAAACAGGACCCTACGAGCAGTACTTC
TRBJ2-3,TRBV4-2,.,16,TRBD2,CASSQRLLAGTDTQYF,TGTGCCAGCAGCCAACGTCTTCTAGCGGGCACAGATACGCAGTATTTT
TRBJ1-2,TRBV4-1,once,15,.,CASSPRQTYAYGYTF,TGCGCCAGCAGCCCCCGACAGACCTATGCTTATGGCTACACCTTC
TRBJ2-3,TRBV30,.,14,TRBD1,CAWQGQTSTDTQYF,TGTGCCTGGCAGGGACAGACTAGCACAGATACGCAGTATTTT
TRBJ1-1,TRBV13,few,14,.,CASSAGLSNTEAFF,TGTGCCAGCAGTGCGGGACTCTCGAACACTGAAGCTTTCTTT
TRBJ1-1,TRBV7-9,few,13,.,CASSLGARPEAFF,TGTGCCAGCAGCTTAGGGGCCAGGCCTGAAGCTTTCTTT
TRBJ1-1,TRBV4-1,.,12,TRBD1,CASSHRQGKAFF,TGCGCCAGCAGCCACAGACAGGGAAAAGCTTTCTTT
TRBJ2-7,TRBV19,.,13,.,CASSIVLTYEQYF,TGTGCCAGTAGTATAGTCCTTACCTACGAGCAGTACTTC
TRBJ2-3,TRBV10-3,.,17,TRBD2,CAISESLASGGLDTQYF,TGTGCCATCAGTGAGTCTTTGGCTAGCGGGGGGCTAGATACGCAGTATTTT
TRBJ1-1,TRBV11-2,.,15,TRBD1,CASSLGNGTGGAAFF,TGTGCCAGCAGCTTAGGGAACGGGACAGGGGGCGCGGCTTTCTTT
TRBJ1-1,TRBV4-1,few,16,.,CASSQEPQASGTEAFF,TGCGCCAGCAGCCAAGAGCCGCAGGCCTCGGGGACTGAAGCTTTCTTT
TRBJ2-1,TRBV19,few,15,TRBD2,CASSASGSSYNEQFF,TGTGCCAGTAGCGCTAGCGGGAGTTCCTACAATGAGCAGTTCTTC
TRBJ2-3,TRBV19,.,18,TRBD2,CASRPRGLAGRYTDTQYF,TGTGCCAGTAGGCCCAGAGGCCTAGCGGGACGCTACACAGATACGCAGTATTTT
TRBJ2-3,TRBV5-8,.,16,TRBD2,CASSSVLAGEVGTQYF,TGTGCCAGCAGCTCCGTACTAGCGGGAGAAGTAGGTACGCAGTATTTT
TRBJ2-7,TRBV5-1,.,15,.,CASSPLLASSYEQYF,TGCGCCAGCAGCCCCCTTTTGGCCTCCTCCTACGAGCAGTACTTC
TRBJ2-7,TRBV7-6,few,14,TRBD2,CASSSRGGGYEQYF,TGTGCCAGCAGCTCCCGTGGGGGGGGCTACGAGCAGTACTTC
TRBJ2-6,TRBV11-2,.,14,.,CASRPGVGANVLTF,TGTGCCAGCAGACCAGGGGTCGGGGCCAACGTCCTGACTTTC
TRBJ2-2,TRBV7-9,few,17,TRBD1,CASSERTGALNTGELFF,TGTGCCAGCAGCGAGAGGACAGGGGCGTTGAACACCGGGGAGCTGTTTTTT
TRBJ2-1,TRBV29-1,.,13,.,CSVGPGAYNEQFF,TGCAGCGTTGGACCGGGAGCCTACAATGAGCAGTTCTTC
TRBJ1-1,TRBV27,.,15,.,CASSLFRGLNTEAFF,TGTGCCAGCAGTTTGTTTCGGGGATTGAACACTGAAGCTTTCTTT
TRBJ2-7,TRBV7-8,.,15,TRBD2,CASSTYSGADYEQYF,TGTGCCAGCAGCACCTATAGCGGGGCAGATTACGAGCAGTACTTC
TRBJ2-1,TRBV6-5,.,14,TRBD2,CASRAGTTYNEQFF,TGTGCCAGCAGGGCCGGGACTACATACAATGAGCAGTTCTTC
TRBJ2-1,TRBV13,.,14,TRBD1,CASSSDDRGDEQFF,TGTGCCAGCAGCTCCGATGACAGGGGTGATGAGCAGTTCTTC
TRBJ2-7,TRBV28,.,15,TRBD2,CASSELALPIYEQYF,TGTGCCAGCAGCGAACTAGCGCTACCTATTTACGAGCAGTACTTC
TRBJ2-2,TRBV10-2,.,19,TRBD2,CASRDWGGGPDTNTGELFF,TGCGCCAGCAGGGACTGGGGCGGGGGGCCTGACACGAACACCGGGGAGCTGTTTTTT
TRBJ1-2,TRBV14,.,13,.,CASSQSFNYGYTF,TGTGCCAGCAGCCAATCCTTTAACTATGGCTACACCTTC
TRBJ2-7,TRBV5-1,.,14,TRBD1,CASSFGQGEYEQYF,TGCGCCAGCAGCTTCGGGCAGGGGGAATACGAGCAGTACTTC
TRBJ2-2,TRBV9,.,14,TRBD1,CASGAGGFTGELFF,TGTGCCAGCGGAGCAGGGGGATTTACCGGGGAGCTGTTTTTT
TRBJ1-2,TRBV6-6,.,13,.,CASSYAGSSPYTF,TGTGCCAGCAGTTACGCGGGATCCTCGCCCTACACCTTC
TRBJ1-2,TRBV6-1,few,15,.,CASSEAPLQGTGYTF,TGTGCCAGCAGTGAAGCGCCCTTACAGGGAACTGGCTACACCTTC
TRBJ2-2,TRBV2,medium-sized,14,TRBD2,CASIRTSATGELFF,TGTGCCAGCATTCGGACTAGCGCCACCGGGGAGCTGTTTTTT
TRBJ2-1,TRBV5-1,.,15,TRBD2,CASSMLAGPYNEQFF,TGCGCCAGCAGCATGCTAGCGGGGCCCTACAATGAGCAGTTCTTC
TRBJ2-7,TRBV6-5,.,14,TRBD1,CASSARDSTYEQYF,TGTGCCAGCAGTGCCCGGGACAGTACTTACGAGCAGTACTTC
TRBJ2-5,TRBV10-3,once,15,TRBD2,CATLMPSGGQETQYF,TGTGCCACATTAATGCCTAGCGGGGGTCAAGAGACCCAGTACTTC
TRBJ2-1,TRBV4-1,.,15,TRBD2,CASRASGGNYNEQFF,TGCGCCAGCAGAGCTAGCGGGGGAAACTACAATGAGCAGTTCTTC